This TCR beta chain was identified during a study of long-term antiretroviral therapy in people with HIV. With survey level as its setting, the immunoSEQ assay was v3.0. Libraries were prepared by immunoSEQ multiplex PCR; TCRdb keeps only in-frame clonotypes and omits some of them. The table shows around 29,000 clones, with about 95% occurring only once. No fewer than two post-ART and no fewer than one pre-ART PBMC samples existed for each donor. Concerning this clone: Its antigen is as yet unknown.

Overall study results and limits: Despite increasing after ART, diversity remained lower than that of transplant donor controls. Pre-ART clonal expansion yielded clones that dominated the repertoire at all time points. Spans of CDR3 length were tighter for HIV repertoires than for controls.

This receptor was obtained from a man aged 30 to 45 with HIV. This material consisted of unsorted PBMCs, taken 6 to 6.5 years after starting antiretroviral therapy.

Here the CDR3 reads CASSLAGLADLDEQYF. The CDR3 DNA reads TGTGCCAGCAGCTTAGCGGGACTAGCGGATTTGGACGAGCAGTACTTC. The rearrangement links TRBV7-9 to TRBJ2-7, with 11 bases that match TRBD2. Germline values: CDR1 SEHNR, CDR2 FQNEAQ (reference sequence). V lost 0 bases, J lost 5 bases, and 6 bases stayed unmatched. The CDR3 runs to 16 residues.